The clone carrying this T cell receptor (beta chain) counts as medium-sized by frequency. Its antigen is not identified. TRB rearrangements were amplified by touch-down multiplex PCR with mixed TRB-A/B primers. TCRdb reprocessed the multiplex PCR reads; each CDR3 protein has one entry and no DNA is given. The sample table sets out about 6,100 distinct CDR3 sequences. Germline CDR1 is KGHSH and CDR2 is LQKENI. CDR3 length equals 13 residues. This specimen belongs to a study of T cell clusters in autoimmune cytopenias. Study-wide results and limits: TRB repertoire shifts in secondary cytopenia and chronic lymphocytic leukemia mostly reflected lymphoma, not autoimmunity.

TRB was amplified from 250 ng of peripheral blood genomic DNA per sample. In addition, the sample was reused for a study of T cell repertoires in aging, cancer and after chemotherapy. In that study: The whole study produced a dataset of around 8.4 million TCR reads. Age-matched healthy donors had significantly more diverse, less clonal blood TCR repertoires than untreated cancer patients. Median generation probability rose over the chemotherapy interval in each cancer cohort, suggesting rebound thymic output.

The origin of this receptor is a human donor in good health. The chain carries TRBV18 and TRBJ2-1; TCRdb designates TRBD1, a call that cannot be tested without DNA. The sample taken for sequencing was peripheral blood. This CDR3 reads CASSHDSTREQFF. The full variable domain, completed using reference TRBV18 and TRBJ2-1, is NAGVMQNPRHLVRRRGQEARLRCSPMKGHSHVYWYRQLPEEGLKFMVYLQKENIIDESGMPKERFSAEFPKEGPSILRIQQVVRGDSAAYFCASSHDSTREQFFGPGTRLTVL.